This T cell receptor (beta chain) is from a study of blood T cell repertoires in COVID-19. Authors' data handling: Estimated nucleated cell counts came from reference gene primer amplification. Profiled with immunoSEQ multiplex PCR; TCRdb holds only in-frame clones, not every one. That table furnishes V, J and clone size, whereas the DNA furnished D and trimming. The sample consists of approximately 390,000 clones, over 75% of them appearing once. The TCR sequence derives from a woman aged 55 to 70 with COVID-19, enrolled during active disease. Sequencing was carried out using peripheral blood.

The CDR3 DNA follows: TGTGCCAGCAGCTTAATAGGGGGCTATGGCTACACCTTC. The encoded protein is CASSLIGGYGYTF. This chain uses TRBV7-9 with TRBJ1-2, with D possibly matching TRBD1 (6 bases). CDR3 length: 13 amino acids. Germline V gene sequence: CDR1 SEHNR, CDR2 FQNEAQ (reference sequence). Trimming removed 2 bases from V and 4 bases from J, with 8 bases in between.